This T cell receptor beta chain was captured in a study of CD8 T cells in ankylosing spondylitis. Findings and limits, study-wide: The authors reported significant enrichment of disease-linked clones in matched ankylosing spondylitis synovial fluid. The disease-linked clones had a CD8+ phenotype and low blood frequencies.

This CDR3 comprises 14 residues. Trimming stripped 5 bases from V and 10 bases from J, with 23 bases between. Looked up from germline, CDR1 is SQVTM and CDR2 is ANQGSEA. Each CDR3 protein gets one entry after TCRdb re-called the 5' RACE reads with MiXCR. The sample consists of about 240,000 distinct CDR3 sequences, approximately 10% of them appearing once. The table lists this clonotype with many counts. The antigen is not known. This clonotype was sampled from a male donor with ankylosing spondylitis or in good health (not recorded which). Input material: blood, either unsorted or a sorted T cell fraction (not recorded which). V gene TRBV29-1 combines with J gene TRBJ1-2; perhaps TRBD1 as D (6 bases). The CDR3, as DNA: TGCAGCGTTCGCCCCCGAAGGACAGACGATGACTACACCTTC. Translating gives CSVRPRRTDDDYTF.